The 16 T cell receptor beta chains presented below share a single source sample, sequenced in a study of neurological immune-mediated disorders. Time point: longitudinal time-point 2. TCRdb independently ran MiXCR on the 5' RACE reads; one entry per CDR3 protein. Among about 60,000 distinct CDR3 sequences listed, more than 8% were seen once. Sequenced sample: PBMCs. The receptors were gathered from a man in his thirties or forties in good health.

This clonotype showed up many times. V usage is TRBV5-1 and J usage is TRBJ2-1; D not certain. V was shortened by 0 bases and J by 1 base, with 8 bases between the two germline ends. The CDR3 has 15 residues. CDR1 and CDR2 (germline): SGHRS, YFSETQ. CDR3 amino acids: CASSLGTVSYNEQFF. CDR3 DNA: TGCGCCAGCAGCTTGGGAACAGTTTCCTACAATGAGCAGTTCTTC.

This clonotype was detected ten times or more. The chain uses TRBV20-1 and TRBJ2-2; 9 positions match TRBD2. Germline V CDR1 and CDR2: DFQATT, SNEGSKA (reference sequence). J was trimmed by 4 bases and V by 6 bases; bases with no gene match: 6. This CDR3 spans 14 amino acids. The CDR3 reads CSAAPGLATGELFF. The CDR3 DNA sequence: TGCAGTGCAGCTCCGGGACTAGCCACCGGGGAGCTGTTTTTT.

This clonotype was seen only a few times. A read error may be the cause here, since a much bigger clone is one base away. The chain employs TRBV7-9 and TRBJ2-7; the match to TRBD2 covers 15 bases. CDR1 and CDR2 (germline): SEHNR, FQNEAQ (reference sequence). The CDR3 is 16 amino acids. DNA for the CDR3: TGTGCCAACAGCTTAGGACTAGCGGGAGGGACCTACGAGCAGTACTTC. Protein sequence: CANSLGLAGGTYEQYF. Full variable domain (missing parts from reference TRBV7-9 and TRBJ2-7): DTGVSQNPRHKITKRGQNVTFRCDPISEHNRLYWYRQTLGQGPEFLTYFQNEAQLEKSRLLSDRFSAERPKGSFSTLEIQRTEQGDSAMYLCANSLGLAGGTYEQYFGPGTRLTVT.

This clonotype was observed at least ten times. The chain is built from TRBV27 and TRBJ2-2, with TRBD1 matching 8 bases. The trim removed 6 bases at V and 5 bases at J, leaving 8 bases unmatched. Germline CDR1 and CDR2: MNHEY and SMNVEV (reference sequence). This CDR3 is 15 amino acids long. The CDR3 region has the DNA TGTGCCAGCAGGGACAGGGCCGAGGGGACCGGGGAGCTGTTTTTT. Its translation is CASRDRAEGTGELFF.

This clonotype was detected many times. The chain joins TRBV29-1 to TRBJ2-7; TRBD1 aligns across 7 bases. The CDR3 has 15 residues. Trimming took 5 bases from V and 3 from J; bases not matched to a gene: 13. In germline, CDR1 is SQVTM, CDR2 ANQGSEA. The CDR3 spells CSVKDEQGLNYEQYF. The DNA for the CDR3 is TGCAGCGTTAAGGATGAACAGGGGTTGAACTACGAGCAGTACTTC.

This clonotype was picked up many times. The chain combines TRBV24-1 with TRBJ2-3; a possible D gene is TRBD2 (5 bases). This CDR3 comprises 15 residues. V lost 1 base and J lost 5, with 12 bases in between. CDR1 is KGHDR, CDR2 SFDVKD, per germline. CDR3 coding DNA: TGTGCCACCAGTGATTTAATGGACTTCCAAGATACGCAGTATTTT. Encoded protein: CATSDLMDFQDTQYF.

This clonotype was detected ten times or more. The CDR3 DNA is TGTGCCAGCAGCTCCCCCGGGACAGGGGTAACCGTCCTGACTTTC. Translating it yields CASSSPGTGVTVLTF. This chain joins TRBV5-5 and TRBJ2-6; TRBD1 aligns across 10 bases. Trimming cost V 3 bases and J 12 bases; bases outside gene matches: 9. Germline V gene lookup returns CDR1 SGHKS and CDR2 YYEKEE (reference sequence). The CDR3 loop spans 15 amino acids.

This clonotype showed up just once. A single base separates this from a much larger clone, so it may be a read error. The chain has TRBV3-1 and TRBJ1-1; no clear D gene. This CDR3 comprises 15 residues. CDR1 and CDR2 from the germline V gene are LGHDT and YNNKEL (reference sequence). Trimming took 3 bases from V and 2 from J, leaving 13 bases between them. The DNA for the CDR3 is TGTGCCAGCAGCCACGATAGTGGTGGAAACACTGAAGCTTTCTTT. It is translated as CASSHDSGGNTEAFF.

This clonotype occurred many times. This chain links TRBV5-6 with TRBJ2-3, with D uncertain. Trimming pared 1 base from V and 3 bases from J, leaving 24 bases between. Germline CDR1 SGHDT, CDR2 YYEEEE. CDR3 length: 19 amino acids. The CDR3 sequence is CASSLTPRQPNGGTDTQYF. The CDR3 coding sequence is TGTGCCAGCAGCTTGACCCCACGGCAGCCTAACGGTGGGACAGATACGCAGTATTTT.

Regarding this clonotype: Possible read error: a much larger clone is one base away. Here the CDR3 reads CASGTGDQYF. CDR3 coding DNA: TGTGCCAGCGGGACAGGAGACCAGTACTTC. The chain carries TRBV19 and TRBJ2-7, with TRBD1 identical over 8 bases. The J segment lost 10 bases and the V segment lost 9 bases, leaving 5 bases of the junction unmatched. CDR1 is LNHDA, CDR2 SQIVND, per germline (reference sequence). This CDR3 contains 10 residues.

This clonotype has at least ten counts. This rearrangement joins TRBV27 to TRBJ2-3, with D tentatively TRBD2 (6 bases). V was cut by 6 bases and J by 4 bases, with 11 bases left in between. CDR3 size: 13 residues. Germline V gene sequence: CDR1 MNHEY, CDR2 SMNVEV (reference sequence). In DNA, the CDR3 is TGTGCCAGCAGACTAGCTGGGTCAGATACGCAGTATTTT. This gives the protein CASRLAGSDTQYF.

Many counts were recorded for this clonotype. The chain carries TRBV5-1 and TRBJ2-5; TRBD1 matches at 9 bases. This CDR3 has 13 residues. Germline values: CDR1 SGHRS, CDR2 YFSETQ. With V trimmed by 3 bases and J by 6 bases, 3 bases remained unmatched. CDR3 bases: TGCGCCAGCAGCTCAGGACAGGGGAAGACCCAGTACTTC. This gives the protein CASSSGQGKTQYF.

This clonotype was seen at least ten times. In nucleotides, the CDR3 is TGCAGTGCTCGGACTAGCGGGAAGCGCTACAATGAGCAGTTCTTC. This sequence encodes CSARTSGKRYNEQFF. The V call is TRBV20-1, the J call TRBJ2-1, with 12 bases fitting TRBD2. V lost 5 bases, J lost 3 bases, and 5 bases stayed unmatched. Germline CDR1 reads DFQATT; CDR2 reads SNEGSKA (reference sequence). This CDR3 is 15 amino acids long.

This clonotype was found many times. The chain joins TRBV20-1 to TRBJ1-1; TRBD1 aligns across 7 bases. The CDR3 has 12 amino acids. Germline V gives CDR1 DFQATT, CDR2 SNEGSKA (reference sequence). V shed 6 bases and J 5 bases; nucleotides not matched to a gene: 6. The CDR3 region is CSADPGQTEAFF. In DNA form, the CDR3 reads TGCAGTGCGGATCCGGGACAGACTGAAGCTTTCTTT.

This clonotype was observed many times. Here the CDR3 DNA reads TGTGCCAGCAGGTCGACTAGCGGAGCAAACATTCAGTACTTC. Its translation is CASRSTSGANIQYF. The chain combines TRBV28 with TRBJ2-4; 9 bases match TRBD2. This CDR3 has 14 residues. J was trimmed by 6 bases and V by 6 bases; bases with no gene match: 6. Germline-derived CDR1 and CDR2 are MDHEN and SYDVKM.

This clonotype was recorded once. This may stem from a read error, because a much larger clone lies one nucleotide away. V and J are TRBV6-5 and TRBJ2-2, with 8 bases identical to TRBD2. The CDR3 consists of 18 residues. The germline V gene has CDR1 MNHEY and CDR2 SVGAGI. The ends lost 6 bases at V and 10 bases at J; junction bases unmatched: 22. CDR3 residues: CASSHPGGAGGLAVELFF. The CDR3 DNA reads TGTGCCAGCAGCCACCCCGGTGGGGCGGGAGGTCTAGCCGTGGAGCTGTTTTTT.